A single sample gave rise to the 11 T cell receptor beta chains below, sequenced in a study of T cells in Graves' hyperthyroidism and ophthalmopathy. The source material, RNA transcripts, was used to amplify TCR beta CDR3 regions. Researchers ran a first-round RT-PCR on the TCR CDR3 using the HTBI primer set. TCRdb redid the calling of the multiplex PCR reads with MiXCR, one entry per CDR3 protein. The sample lists about 350,000 distinct CDR3 sequences; approximately 14% were seen once. The material sequenced was blood. All receptors derive from a woman between 35 and 50 years old with Graves' ophthalmopathy.

This clonotype has a count of ten or more. This chain connects TRBV18 to TRBJ2-7, with 7 bases matching TRBD1. The V gene's germline CDR1 is KGHSH and CDR2 LQKENI. This CDR3 has 14 amino acids. Trimming took 3 bases from V and 2 from J; bases not matched to a gene: 4. This CDR3 reads CASSPQTGTYEQYF. CDR3 nucleotides: TGTGCCAGCTCACCTCAGACAGGGACCTACGAGCAGTACTTC. The variable domain in full, with the rest retrieved from reference TRBV18 and TRBJ2-7, is NAGVMQNPRHLVRRRGQEARLRCSPMKGHSHVYWYRQLPEEGLKFMVYLQKENIIDESGMPKERFSAEFPKEGPSILRIQQVVRGDSAAYFCASSPQTGTYEQYFGPGTRLTVT.

Ten or more counts support this clonotype. The CDR3: CASSALAGGPGEQFF. The CDR3 nucleotides are TGTGCCAGCAGCGCACTAGCGGGGGGGCCGGGTGAGCAGTTCTTC. The chain employs TRBV7-9 and TRBJ2-1, with TRBD2 matching 13 bases. The V and J ends lost 5 bases and 9 bases, in that order; junction bases with no gene match: 7. CDR3 length: 15 residues. CDR1 and CDR2 from the germline V gene are SEHNR and FQNEAQ (reference sequence).

This clonotype occurred many times. The rearrangement joins TRBV5-1 to TRBJ2-2, with TRBD1 as a possible D gene (5 bases). The CDR3 runs to 14 residues. Trimming removed 4 bases from V and 4 bases from J, with 11 bases in between. Germline CDR1 reads SGHRS; CDR2 reads YFSETQ. CDR3: CASSHDSLTGELFF. The CDR3 DNA reads TGCGCCAGCAGCCATGACAGCCTCACCGGGGAGCTGTTTTTT.

This clonotype occurred many times. This chain links TRBV12-3 or TRBV12-4 with TRBJ2-3, with a weak D call TRBD2 (5 bases). V gave up 5 bases and J gave up 5 bases, with 5 bases separating them. The CDR3 sequence is 11 residues long. CDR3 protein: CASSRGDTQYF. CDR3 bases: TGTGCCAGCAGTCGGGGAGATACGCAGTATTTT.

This clonotype was seen repeatedly, ten times or more. The rearrangement joins TRBV2 to TRBJ2-5; TRBD2 might be the D (6 bases). Between the trimmed V and J ends, which lost 2 bases and 3 bases, there was a span of 13 bases. Germline CDR1 SNHLY, CDR2 FYNNEI. The CDR3 length is 15 residues. This chain's CDR3 is CASSESGAGKETQYF. CDR3 nucleotide sequence: TGTGCCAGCAGTGAATCCGGGGCGGGGAAAGAGACCCAGTACTTC.

This clonotype was seen at least ten times. The CDR3 DNA sequence: TGTGCCAGCAGTTACGTCGGACCGCCGGGCCAGCCCCAGCATTTT. Translating it yields CASSYVGPPGQPQHF. The chain couples TRBV28 to TRBJ1-5; no clear D. Germline loops: CDR1 MDHEN, CDR2 SYDVKM. V dropped 4 bases and J dropped 7 bases, with 17 bases sitting between them. This CDR3 contains 15 residues.

This clonotype was seen repeatedly, ten times or more. The V and J genes are TRBV7-6 and TRBJ2-3, with D hard to call. V was shortened by 4 bases and J by 0 bases, with 8 bases between the two germline ends. Germline assignment: CDR1 SGHVS and CDR2 FNYEAQ. The CDR3 has 14 residues. The CDR3 sequence: CASSSVGSTDTQYF. CDR3 sequence (DNA): TGTGCCAGCAGCTCCGTGGGTAGCACAGATACGCAGTATTTT.

A word on this clonotype: One junction end does not reproduce the germline sequence, and a read error may be involved. This chain joins TRBV30 and TRBJ2-5; D gene ambiguous. From germline, CDR1 is GTSNPN and CDR2 SVGIG (reference sequence). The CDR3 has 13 amino acids. The CDR3 here is CAWTRVFQETRYF. The DNA of the CDR3 is TGTGCCTGGACCCGGGTTTTCCAAGAGACCCGGTACTTC.

This clonotype was seen many times. The chain carries TRBV7-9 and TRBJ2-3; TRBD1 matches 8 bases. The CDR3 is 19 residues long. V trimming: 4 bases; J trimming: 0 bases; junction bases outside the gene matches: 15. Per the germline V gene, CDR1 is SEHNR and CDR2 is FQNEAQ (reference sequence). Here the CDR3 reads CASSSDQGQGGTSTDTQYF. The CDR3 DNA follows: TGTGCCAGCAGCTCGGACCAAGGACAGGGAGGCACTAGCACAGATACGCAGTATTTT.

The rearrangement uses TRBV12-3 or TRBV12-4 and TRBJ1-5; D may be TRBD1 (5 bases). The CDR3 extends over 13 amino acids. V gave up 8 bases and J gave up 3 bases, with 11 bases separating them. CDR3 amino acids: CASQGDDNQPQHF. DNA of the CDR3: TGTGCCAGCCAAGGGGACGACAATCAGCCCCAGCATTTT.

This clonotype was observed a handful of times. This chain connects TRBV19 to TRBJ2-2, with 7 bases matching TRBD1. The germline CDR1 and CDR2 sequences are LNHDA and SQIVND (reference sequence). J was trimmed by 4 bases and V by 6 bases; bases with no gene match: 11. This CDR3 has 16 residues. The chain's CDR3 is CASSIAAGGSTGELFF. In nucleotides, the CDR3 is TGTGCCAGTAGCATTGCGGCAGGGGGTAGCACCGGGGAGCTGTTTTTT.